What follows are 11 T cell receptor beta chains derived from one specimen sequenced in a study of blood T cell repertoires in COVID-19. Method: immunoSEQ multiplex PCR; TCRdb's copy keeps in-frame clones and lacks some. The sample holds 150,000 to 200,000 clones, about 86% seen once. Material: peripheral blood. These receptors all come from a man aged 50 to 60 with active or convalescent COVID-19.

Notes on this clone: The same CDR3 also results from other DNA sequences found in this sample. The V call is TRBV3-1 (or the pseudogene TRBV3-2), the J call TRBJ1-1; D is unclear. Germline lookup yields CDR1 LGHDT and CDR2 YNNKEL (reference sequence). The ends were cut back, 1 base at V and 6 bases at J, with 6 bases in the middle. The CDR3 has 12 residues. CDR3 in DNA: TGTGCCAGCAGCCAAGGGCGGGCTGAAGCTTTCTTT. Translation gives CASSQGRAEAFF.

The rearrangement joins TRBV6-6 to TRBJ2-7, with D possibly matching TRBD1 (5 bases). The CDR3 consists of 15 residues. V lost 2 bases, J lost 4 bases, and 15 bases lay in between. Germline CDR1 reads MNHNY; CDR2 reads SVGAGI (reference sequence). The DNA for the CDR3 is TGTGCCAGCAGTTACCCAAACCAGGGTGAATACGAGCAGTACTTC. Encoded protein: CASSYPNQGEYEQYF.

Here the CDR3 reads CASSPRTEAKNIQYF. The CDR3 region has the DNA TGTGCCAGCAGCCCCCGGACAGAAGCCAAAAACATTCAGTACTTC. The rearrangement links TRBV3-1 (or the pseudogene TRBV3-2) to TRBJ2-4; possibly TRBD1 for D (6 bases). The CDR3 spans 15 residues. V lost 4 bases, J lost 0 bases, and 10 bases lay in between. Germline loops: CDR1 LGHDT, CDR2 YNNKEL (reference sequence).

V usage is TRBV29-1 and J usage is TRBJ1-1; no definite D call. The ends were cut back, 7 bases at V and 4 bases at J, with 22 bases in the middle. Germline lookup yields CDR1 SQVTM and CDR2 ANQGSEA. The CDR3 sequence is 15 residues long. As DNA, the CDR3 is TGCAGCGGTGTGGAGGATGGTCGGGGTATCACTGAAGCTTTCTTT. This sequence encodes CSGVEDGRGITEAFF.

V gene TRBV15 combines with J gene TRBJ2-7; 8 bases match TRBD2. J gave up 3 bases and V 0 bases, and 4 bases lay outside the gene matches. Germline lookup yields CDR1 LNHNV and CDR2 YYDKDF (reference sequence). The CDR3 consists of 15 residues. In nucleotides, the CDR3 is TGTGCCACCAGCAGAGAAGCCAGCGGGGGCTACGAGCAGTACTTC. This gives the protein CATSREASGGYEQYF.

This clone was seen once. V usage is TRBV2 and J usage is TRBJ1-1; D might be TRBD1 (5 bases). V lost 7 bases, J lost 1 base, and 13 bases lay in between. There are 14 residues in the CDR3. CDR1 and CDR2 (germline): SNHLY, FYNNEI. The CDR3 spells CASNFQGQNTEAFF. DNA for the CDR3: TGTGCCAGCAACTTTCAGGGCCAGAACACTGAAGCTTTCTTT.

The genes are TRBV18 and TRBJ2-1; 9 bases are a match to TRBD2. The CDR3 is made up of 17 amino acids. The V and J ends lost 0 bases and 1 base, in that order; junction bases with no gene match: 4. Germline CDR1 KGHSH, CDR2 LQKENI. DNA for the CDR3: TGTGCCAGCTCACCACCGGGCGGGGGGGCTTCCTACAATGAGCAGTTCTTC. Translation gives CASSPPGGGASYNEQFF.

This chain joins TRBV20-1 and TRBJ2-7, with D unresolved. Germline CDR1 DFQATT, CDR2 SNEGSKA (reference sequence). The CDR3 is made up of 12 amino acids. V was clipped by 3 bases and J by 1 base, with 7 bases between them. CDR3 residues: CSASTHSYEQYF. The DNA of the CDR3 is TGCAGTGCTAGTACACATTCCTACGAGCAGTACTTC.

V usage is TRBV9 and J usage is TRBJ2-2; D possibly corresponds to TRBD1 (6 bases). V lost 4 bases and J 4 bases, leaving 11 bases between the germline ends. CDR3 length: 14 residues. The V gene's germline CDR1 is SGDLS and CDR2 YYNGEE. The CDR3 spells CASSPHRATGELFF. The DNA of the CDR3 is TGTGCCAGCAGCCCCCACAGGGCCACCGGGGAGCTGTTTTTT.

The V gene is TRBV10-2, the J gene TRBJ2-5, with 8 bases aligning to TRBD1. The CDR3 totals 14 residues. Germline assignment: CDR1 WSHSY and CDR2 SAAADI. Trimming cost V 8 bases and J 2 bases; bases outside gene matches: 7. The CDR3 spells CASGGTGGQETQYF. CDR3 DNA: TGCGCCAGCGGAGGGACAGGAGGTCAAGAGACCCAGTACTTC.

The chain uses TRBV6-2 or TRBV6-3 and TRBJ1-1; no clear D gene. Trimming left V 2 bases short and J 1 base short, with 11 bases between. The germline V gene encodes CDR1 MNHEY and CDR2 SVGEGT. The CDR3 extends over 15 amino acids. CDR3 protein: CASSYDIPRNTEAFF. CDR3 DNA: TGTGCCAGCAGTTACGATATCCCCAGGAACACTGAAGCTTTCTTT.